The 9 T cell receptor beta chains in this list originate from one sample, sequenced in a study of blood T cell repertoires in COVID-19 (dated by TCRdb to 2018 to 2021). Libraries were built with the immunoSEQ multiplex PCR assay. The table was pulled from immuneACCESS by TCRdb, which kept in-frame rearrangements only. Such tables lose some clones; where checked, under half of the loss comes from unresolved V genes, and the rest has no known cause. The sample table shows a few hundred thousand clones, and more than 80% are seen once. Around 1% of the sample goes to the ten largest clones. The sample comprised PBMCs or T cells enriched from blood (not recorded which). These receptor sequences come from a man between 18 and 29 years old who had recovered from COVID-19.

The V call is TRBV7-8, the J call TRBJ2-3, with TRBD2 as a possible D gene (6 bases). Germline values: CDR1 SGHVS, CDR2 FQNEAQ. V was cut by 5 bases and J by 0 bases, with 18 bases left in between. The CDR3 sequence is 17 residues long. This chain's CDR3 is CASSLKGVAASTDTQYF. The CDR3 nucleotides are TGTGCCAGCAGCCTGAAAGGTGTAGCGGCTAGCACAGATACGCAGTATTTT.

This clone was detected once. The rearrangement links TRBV5-1 to TRBJ2-3; D possibly corresponds to TRBD2 (5 bases). Germline V gene lookup returns CDR1 SGHRS and CDR2 YFSETQ. The CDR3 has 15 residues. V lost 1 base to trimming and J lost 2 bases, with 11 bases between them. The CDR3 nucleotides read TGCGCCAGCAGCTTGAGAGGACTCTTCACAGATACGCAGTATTTT. Its translation: CASSLRGLFTDTQYF.

The V call is TRBV30, the J call TRBJ1-4; no reliable D call. V lost 2 bases, J lost 5 bases, and 6 bases lay in between. Germline CDR1 and CDR2: GTSNPN and SVGIG (reference sequence). This CDR3 has 12 residues. The CDR3 sequence is CAWSTANEKLFF. The CDR3 region has the DNA TGTGCCTGGAGTACAGCAAATGAAAAACTGTTTTTT.

V gene TRBV7-9 combines with J gene TRBJ1-1, with D possibly matching TRBD1 (5 bases). The germline gives CDR1 SEHNR, CDR2 FQNEAQ (reference sequence). Trimming took off 5 bases at V and 7 bases at J, with 11 bases between the two ends. This CDR3 is 12 amino acids long. DNA for the CDR3: TGTGCCAGCAGCCTCCGGGACTTTGAAGCTTTCTTT. Its protein is CASSLRDFEAFF.

The chain combines TRBV29-1 with TRBJ2-7, with unresolved D. The germline CDR1 and CDR2 sequences are SQVTM and ANQGSEA. The CDR3 contains 13 residues. Trimming left V 5 bases short and J 0 bases short, with 11 bases between. In DNA, the CDR3 is TGCAGCGTTTCCCCCAGTAACTCCTACGAGCAGTACTTC. Translated, it gives CSVSPSNSYEQYF.

This chain joins TRBV5-5 and TRBJ2-3, with D perhaps matching TRBD2 (6 bases). CDR1 SGHKS and CDR2 YYEKEE come from the germline V gene (reference sequence). The CDR3 has 13 residues. Trimming removed 2 bases at V and 4 bases at J, with 8 bases between. The CDR3: CASSFPGADTQYF. The DNA for the CDR3 is TGTGCCAGCAGCTTCCCGGGGGCAGATACGCAGTATTTT.

The V gene is TRBV20-1, the J gene TRBJ2-3, with D uncertain. Looked up from germline, CDR1 is DFQATT and CDR2 is SNEGSKA (reference sequence). V gave up 3 bases and J gave up 0 bases, with 22 bases separating them. The CDR3 contains 18 residues. CDR3 nucleotides: TGCAGTGCTAGTTTTTCCCCCGGTTACCCCGTGAGCACAGATACGCAGTATTTT. Its translation is CSASFSPGYPVSTDTQYF.

This CDR3 reads CASSEVVIGADTEAFF. The DNA of the CDR3 is TGTGCCAGCAGTGAAGTCGTCATAGGGGCGGACACTGAAGCTTTCTTT. This sequence joins TRBV6-1 and TRBJ1-1; D possibly corresponds to TRBD1 (5 bases). The CDR3 runs 16 residues. Looked up from germline, CDR1 is MNHNS and CDR2 is SASEGT. Trimming left V 1 base short and J 3 bases short, with 15 bases between.

The chain employs TRBV19 and TRBJ1-3; TRBD1 agrees at 9 bases. V trimming: 7 bases; J trimming: 5 bases; junction bases outside the gene matches: 24. The CDR3 has 20 amino acids. Germline CDR1 is LNHDA and CDR2 is SQIVND (reference sequence). The CDR3 loop is CASTQVLRDRDGPGRNTIYF. The CDR3 DNA sequence: TGTGCCAGTACCCAAGTCCTCCGGGACAGGGATGGGCCTGGGAGAAACACCATATATTTT. Full variable domain (missing parts from reference TRBV19 and TRBJ1-3): DGGITQSPKYLFRKEGQNVTLSCEQNLNHDAMYWYRQDPGQGLRLIYYSQIVNDFQKGDIAEGYSVSREKKESFPLTVTSAQKNPTAFYLCASTQVLRDRDGPGRNTIYFGEGSWLTVV.